The T cell receptor (beta chain) described here comes from a study of T-cell memory formation after mild COVID-19 (dated by TCRdb to the early 2020s). About the study as a whole: TCR sequence clusters from the two donors were largely donor specific. In two donors, T-cell clones that expanded and contracted after mild COVID-19 were followed by sequencing TCRalpha and TCRbeta repertoires longitudinally. The cohort comprised two young, previously healthy adult volunteers, one female and one male.

CDR1 and CDR2, per the germline V gene, are MNHEY and SVGAGI. Trimming at the junction amounts to 8 bases on V and 8 bases on J, and the germline ends lie 25 bases apart. The CDR3 runs 16 residues from the cysteine to the phenylalanine. The kept DNA is CDR3 alone, 48 bases in frame from the first base. PBMCs were isolated by Ficoll-Paque density gradient centrifugation. Sequencing was carried out with an Illumina NovaSeq 6000. cDNA libraries for TCRalpha and TCRbeta were prepared by 5'RACE using constant-segment primers, with sample barcodes and unique molecular identifiers added. Trizol reagent was used to extract RNA from every sample. Amplification of the libraries took two PCR steps, and the second step added a second sample barcode plus Illumina TruSeq adapters. The libraries were sequenced on an Illumina NovaSeq using 2 x 150 bp paired-end reads. The source study handled its data this way. Reads were demultiplexed and collapsed into UMI-guided consensus sequences with migec v1.2.7. Using mixcr v2.1.11, the UMI consensuses were aligned to TRA and TRB V and J templates and assembled into clonotypes. Clonotypes were classified as expanded or contracted when called significant by both edgeR and NoisET, with noise models trained on biological replicates. For edgeR calls, a false discovery rate-adjusted p below 0.01 and a log2 fold-change threshold of 1 were applied. PCA with hierarchical clustering of max-normalized trajectories of the 1000 most abundant clonotypes was used as exploratory dynamics analysis. Separately sequenced CD4+ and CD8+ repertoires were used to assign a CD4 or CD8 phenotype to each responding clone. TCRdb trimmed the raw reads at Q25, called clones with MiXCR and kept productive beta chains. Each CDR3 protein appears once, grouped with its most common genes and DNA. It is TCRdb's table, rather than the study itself, that gives the V and J calls and clone size. Present in this sample are around 340,000 distinct CDR3 sequences, 13% of which were seen just once. About a fifth of the sample lies in the top ten.

This clonotype has just a few counts. The specificity of this receptor is unknown. One base away there is no much larger clone; base qualities are not given. Findings and caveats that apply to the study as a whole: Clones contracting from day 15 to 85 had balanced CD4/CD8 phenotypes, while a second wave expanding from day 15 to 37 was biased towards CD4+. The second-wave clones that peaked on day 37 were not confirmed to be SARS-CoV-2 specific. Some responding clones were found in pre-infection memory, which suggests that pre-existing cross-reactive memory T cells took part in the SARS-CoV-2 response. Only a couple of mild cases were covered in the study, and larger cohorts including severe cases with pre-infection samples were considered necessary. Contracting CD4+ clones appeared mostly in the CM and EM memory subsets, whereas CD8+ clones were enriched in EMRA.

This sequence was found in a man aged 18 to 35 who had mild COVID-19 (a few samples of this study predate the infection). The sample titles of this study are shuffled in the database, so cell type and time point are left out; the donor was told from shared clones. The sequenced sample was PBMCs or a T cell subset sorted from them (not recorded which). The chain is assembled from TRBV6-5 and TRBJ1-3, with the D gene too uncertain to name. The CDR3 protein: CASLEVGVDADHTIYF. DNA sequence: TGTGCCAGCCTCGAAGTTGGGGTGGACGCGGATCACACCATATATTTT.